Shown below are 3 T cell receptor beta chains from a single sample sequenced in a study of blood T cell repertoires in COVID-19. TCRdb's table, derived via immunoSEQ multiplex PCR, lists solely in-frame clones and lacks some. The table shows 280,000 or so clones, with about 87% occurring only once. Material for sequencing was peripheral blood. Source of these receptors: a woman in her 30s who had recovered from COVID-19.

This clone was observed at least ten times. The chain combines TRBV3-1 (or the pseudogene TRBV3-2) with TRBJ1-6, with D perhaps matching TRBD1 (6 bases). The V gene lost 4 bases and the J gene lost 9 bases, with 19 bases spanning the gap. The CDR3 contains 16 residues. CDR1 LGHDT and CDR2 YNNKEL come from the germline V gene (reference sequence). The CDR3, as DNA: TGTGCCAGCAGCCCATACTACAGGGCTTCCAGTTCACCCCTCCACTTT. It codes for CASSPYYRASSSPLHF.

CDR3 in amino acids: CASSGQGSRIGKLFF. In DNA, the CDR3 is TGTGCCAGCAGCGGTCAGGGTTCACGAATAGGAAAACTGTTTTTT. V gene TRBV7-9 combines with J gene TRBJ1-4, with TRBD1 as a possible D gene (5 bases). The length of the CDR3 is 15 residues. Germline assignment: CDR1 SEHNR and CDR2 FQNEAQ (reference sequence). Deletions cut 5 bases from V and 10 bases from J, with 20 bases between. Full variable domain (rest looked up from reference TRBV7-9 and TRBJ1-4): DTGVSQNPRHKITKRGQNVTFRCDPISEHNRLYWYRQTLGQGPEFLTYFQNEAQLEKSRLLSDRFSAERPKGSFSTLEIQRTEQGDSAMYLCASSGQGSRIGKLFFGSGTQLSVL.

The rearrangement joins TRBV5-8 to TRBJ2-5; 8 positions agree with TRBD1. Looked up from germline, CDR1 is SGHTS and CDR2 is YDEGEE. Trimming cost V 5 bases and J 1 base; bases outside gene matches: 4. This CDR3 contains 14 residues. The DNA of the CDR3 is TGTGCCAGCAGAGCTCAGGGGGCCCAAGAGACCCAGTACTTC. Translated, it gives CASRAQGAQETQYF. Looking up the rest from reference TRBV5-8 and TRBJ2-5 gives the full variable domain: EAGVTQSPTHLIKTRGQQATLRCSPISGHTSVYWYQQALGLGLQFLLWYDEGEERNRGNFPPRFSGRQFPNYSSELNVNALELEDSALYLCASRAQGAQETQYFGPGTRLLVL.